The present T cell receptor (beta chain) was sequenced within a study of cytomegalovirus exposure and HLA in healthy donors. This CDR3 comprises 16 residues. In the case of this clone: Its antigen is still unknown.

The study's findings and limits: In vitro, a few CMV-associated chains proved specific for CMV antigens. In an earlier analysis, productive rearrangement rates for most beta V segments clustered near 90% or 30%.

The PCR ran on 60 Vbeta and 13 Jbeta primers. The repertoire was sequenced with immunoSEQ multiplex PCR; TCRdb's copy has only in-frame clones and lacks some. Of about 190,000 clones listed, approximately 80% are singletons. This sequence joins TRBV12-2 and TRBJ1-1; the table calls TRBD1, which could not be checked here. TRBV12-2 is recorded as a pseudogene. Input material: PBMCs. This receptor was obtained from a woman under 40 in good health and CMV-seropositive. The CDR3 loop is CASRSLGQGRHTEAFF. The CDR3 nucleotides read TGTGCAAGTCGCTCCCTAGGACAGGGTCGTCACACTGAAGCTTTCTTT.